The present T cell receptor beta chain was sequenced within a study of T cell responses to AZD1222 COVID-19 vaccine. Whole-study results and caveats: Repertoires were sampled only after the peak T cell response.

Clones were read by immunoSEQ multiplex PCR, and TCRdb kept only the in-frame ones, dropping some. The sample includes some 180,000 clones, 85% to 90% seen only once; the top ten take under 6.5%. This clone has only one observation. What it binds is unknown. This sample includes further DNA sequences coding for the same CDR3. Germline V lookup: CDR1 MDHEN, CDR2 SYDVKM. V lost 2 bases to trimming and J lost 5 bases, with 12 bases between them. CDR3 size: 15 residues. The sequencing used peripheral blood, collected on day 0 of AZD1222 vaccination. The gene calls are TRBV28 and TRBJ1-4; possibly TRBD1 for D (5 bases). The receptor's source is an adult in good health. The CDR3 is CASSLGQGRNEKLFF. The CDR3 DNA is TGTGCCAGCAGTTTAGGTCAGGGAAGGAATGAAAAACTGTTTTTT.